The clone carrying this T cell receptor (beta chain) was found a few times. What it recognizes is unknown. The data originate from a study of beta chain features in type 1 diabetes. Findings and caveats of the study: Fewer insertions but more deletions were seen at VDJ junctions in type 1 diabetes patients.

The germline V gene encodes CDR1 SGHTA and CDR2 FQGTGA. The CDR3 has 15 amino acids. Trimming took 3 bases from V and 5 from J; bases not matched to a gene: 5. Sequenced material consisted of expressed TCRB transcripts (all of the isolated RNA was reverse transcribed). Method: immunoSEQ multiplex PCR; TCRdb's copy keeps in-frame clones and lacks some. This repertoire shows about 400,000 clones, around 12% found once; its top ten account for about 0.017%. The sequencing sample was made of naive CD4+ T cells from blood. This chain joins TRBV7-3 and TRBJ2-1; 9 nucleotides agree with TRBD2. The clonotype was recovered from a man younger than 30 in good health. CDR3 amino acids: CASSFSGSWDNEQFF. The CDR3 DNA sequence: TGTGCCAGCAGCTTTAGCGGGAGTTGGGACAATGAGCAGTTCTTC.